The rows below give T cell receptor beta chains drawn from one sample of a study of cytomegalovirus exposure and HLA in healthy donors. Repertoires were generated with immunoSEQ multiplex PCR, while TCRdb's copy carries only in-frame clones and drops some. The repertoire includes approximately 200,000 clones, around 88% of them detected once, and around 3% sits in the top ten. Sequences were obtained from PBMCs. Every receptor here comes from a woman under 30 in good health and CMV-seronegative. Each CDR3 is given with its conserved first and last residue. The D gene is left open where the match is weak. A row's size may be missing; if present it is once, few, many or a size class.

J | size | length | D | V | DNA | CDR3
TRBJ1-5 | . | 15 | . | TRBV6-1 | TGTGCCAGCAGTGGGGCAGGGATGGGCAATCAGCCCCAGCATTTT | CASSGAGMGNQPQHF
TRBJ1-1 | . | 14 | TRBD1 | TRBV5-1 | TGCGCCAGCAGCCTGGGACAGGTGAACACTGAAGCTTTCTTT | CASSLGQVNTEAFF
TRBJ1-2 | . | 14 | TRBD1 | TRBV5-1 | TGCGCCAGCAGCCCAACCACAGGGGTATATGGCTACACCTTC | CASSPTTGVYGYTF
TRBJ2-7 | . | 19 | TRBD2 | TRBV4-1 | TGCGCCAGCAGCCAAGATAGTAGGGTCGAGACTAGCTGGTCCTACGAGCAGTACTTC | CASSQDSRVETSWSYEQYF
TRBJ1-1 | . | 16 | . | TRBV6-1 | TGTGCCAGCAGTGACAGTCTTAATAATATGAACACTGAAGCTTTCTTT | CASSDSLNNMNTEAFF
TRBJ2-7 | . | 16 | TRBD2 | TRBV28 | TGTGCCAGCAGTTTGCAGTTAGGGAGGGCCTTGTACGAGCAGTACTTC | CASSLQLGRALYEQYF
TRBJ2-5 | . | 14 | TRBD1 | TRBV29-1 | TGCAGCGTGGACGGGACAGGCTGGGGGGAGACCCAGTACTTC | CSVDGTGWGETQYF
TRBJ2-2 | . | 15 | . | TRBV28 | TGTGCCAGCAGCCAGACAGGCTCGAACACCGGGGAGCTGTTTTTT | CASSQTGSNTGELFF
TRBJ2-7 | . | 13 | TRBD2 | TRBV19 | TGTGCCAGTAGTTGGAAGCGGGACTACGAGCAGTACTTC | CASSWKRDYEQYF
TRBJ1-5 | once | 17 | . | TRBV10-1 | TGCGCCAGCAGTTCCGGTAAGGACACCTATAGCAATCAGCCCCAGCATTTT | CASSSGKDTYSNQPQHF
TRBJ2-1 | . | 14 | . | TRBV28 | TGTGCCAGCAGTTCCAGCCGGACTTTAAATGAGCAGTTCTTC | CASSSSRTLNEQFF
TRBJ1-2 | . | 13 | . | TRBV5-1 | TGCGCCAGCAGCTTGGCCTTCGGGTATGGCTACACCTTC | CASSLAFGYGYTF
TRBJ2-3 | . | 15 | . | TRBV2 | TGTGCCAGCACGAGAGGGCAACGGGATCCAGATACGCAGTATTTT | CASTRGQRDPDTQYF
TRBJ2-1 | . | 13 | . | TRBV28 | TGTGCCAGCAGTTCCGACTATAGCAATGAGCAGTTCTTC | CASSSDYSNEQFF
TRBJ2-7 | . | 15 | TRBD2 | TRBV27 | TGTGCCAGCAGTTTACTAGCGGGAGGGCCCAGCGAGCAGTACTTC | CASSLLAGGPSEQYF
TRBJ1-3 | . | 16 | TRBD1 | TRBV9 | TGTGCCAGCAGCGCGAGGACAGGGTACTCTGGAAACACCATATATTTT | CASSARTGYSGNTIYF
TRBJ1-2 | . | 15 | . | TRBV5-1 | TGCGCCAGCAGCCCGTTGGCACAAGCTAACTATGGCTACACCTTC | CASSPLAQANYGYTF
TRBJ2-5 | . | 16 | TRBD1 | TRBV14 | TGTGCCAGCAGCCAATGGGGGACAGGGGCTCAAGAGACCCAGTACTTC | CASSQWGTGAQETQYF
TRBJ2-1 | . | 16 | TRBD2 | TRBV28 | TGTGCCAGCAGTACACTTGGACTAGCGGGCCTCTGTGAGCAGTTCTTC | CASSTLGLAGLCEQFF
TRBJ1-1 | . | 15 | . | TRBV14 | TGTGCCAGCAGCGAAAGTAGGCTCGGGGGCACTGAAGCTTTCTTT | CASSESRLGGTEAFF
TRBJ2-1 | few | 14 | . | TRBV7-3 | TGTGCCAGCAGCTCCGGACCAGGGCGCAATGAGCAGTTCTTC | CASSSGPGRNEQFF
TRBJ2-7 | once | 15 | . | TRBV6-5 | TGTGCCAGCAGTGCCCCCGGGGACTGGGCCTACGAGCAGTACTTC | CASSAPGDWAYEQYF
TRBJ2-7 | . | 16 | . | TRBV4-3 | TGCGCCAGCAGCCAAGATGGGGGGGGCCCACCCTACGAGCAGTACTTC | CASSQDGGGPPYEQYF
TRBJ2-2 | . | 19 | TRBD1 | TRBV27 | TGTGCCAGCAGTTTATCTTCACAGGGGGGCACCCCGAACACCGGGGAGCTGTTTTTT | CASSLSSQGGTPNTGELFF
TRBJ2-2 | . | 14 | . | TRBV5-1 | TGCGCCAGCAGTGGGCACAGGGTAACCGGGGAGCTGTTTTTT | CASSGHRVTGELFF
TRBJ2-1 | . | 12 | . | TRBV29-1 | TGCAGCGTTGAGGCCAGTCGACTGGAGCAGTTCTTC | CSVEASRLEQFF
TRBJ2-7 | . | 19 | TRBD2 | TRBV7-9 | TGTGCCAGCAGCTTTTGGGGCGGCGCTAGCGGGAGAAGGCCCTACGAGCAGTACTTC | CASSFWGGASGRRPYEQYF
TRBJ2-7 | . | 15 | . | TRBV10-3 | TGTGCCACCGTTTTTATAGCGGACGGAACGTACGAGCAGTACTTC | CATVFIADGTYEQYF
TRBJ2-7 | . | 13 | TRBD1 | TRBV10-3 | TGTGCCATCAGTCGGACAGGGGACTACGAGCAGTACTTC | CAISRTGDYEQYF
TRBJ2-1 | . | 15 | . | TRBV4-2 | TGTGCCAGCAGCCAAGATAGCTCTTCCTTTGGTGAGCAGTTCTTC | CASSQDSSSFGEQFF
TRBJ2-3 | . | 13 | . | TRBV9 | TGTGCCAGCGCCAAGGGGGGGGCCGCCGTTCCGTATTTT | CASAKGGAAVPYF
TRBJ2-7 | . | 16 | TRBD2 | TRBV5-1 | TGCGCCAGCAGCTTGGCCGCCACTAGCGGGAAAGACGAGCAGTACTTC | CASSLAATSGKDEQYF
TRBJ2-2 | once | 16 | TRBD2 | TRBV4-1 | TGCGCCAGCAGTGCATTTAGCGGGACTAACACCGGGGAGCTGTTTTTT | CASSAFSGTNTGELFF
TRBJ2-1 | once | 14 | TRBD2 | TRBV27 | TGTGCCAGTTACTCGGCGGGGGGCTACAATGAGCAGTTCTTC | CASYSAGGYNEQFF
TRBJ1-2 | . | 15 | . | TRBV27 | TGTGCCAGCAGTTTCAACCCAGGGTCTAACTATGGCTACACCTTC | CASSFNPGSNYGYTF
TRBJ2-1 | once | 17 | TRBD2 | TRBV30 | TGTGCCTGGACCAGGGCAGAGGGACTATACACTTACAATGAGCAGTTCTTC | CAWTRAEGLYTYNEQFF
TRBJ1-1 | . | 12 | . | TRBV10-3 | TGTGCCATCAGTGCAGAGGGGGATGAAGCTTTCTTT | CAISAEGDEAFF
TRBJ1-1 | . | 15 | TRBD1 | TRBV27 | TGTGCCAGCAGTTTATCGGAGGGGGCGATCACTGAAGCTTTCTTT | CASSLSEGAITEAFF
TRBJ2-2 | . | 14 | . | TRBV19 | TGTGCCAGTAGCTTCCCAGTCCATACCGGGGAGCTGTTTTTT | CASSFPVHTGELFF
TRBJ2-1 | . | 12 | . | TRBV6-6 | TGTGCCAGCAGTGGCCTAGAGGATGAGCAGTTCTTC | CASSGLEDEQFF
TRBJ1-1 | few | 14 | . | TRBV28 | TGTGCCAGCAGTTTATGGGAGTTGAACACTGAAGCTTTCTTT | CASSLWELNTEAFF
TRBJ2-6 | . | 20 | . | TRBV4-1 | TGCGCCAGCAGCCAAGGGGTCGGATTAGCGAAAAGCTCTGGGGCCAACGTCCTGACTTTC | CASSQGVGLAKSSGANVLTF
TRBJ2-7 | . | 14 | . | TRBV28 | TGTGCCAGCAGTTTACCGAGGAGCTCCTACGAGCAGTACTTC | CASSLPRSSYEQYF
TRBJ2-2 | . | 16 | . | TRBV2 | TGTGCCAGCAGTCAATCCGGGGGACTTAACACCGGGGAGCTGTTTTTT | CASSQSGGLNTGELFF
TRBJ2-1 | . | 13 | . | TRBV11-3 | TGTGCCAGCAGCCCCGGAGGAGTCAATGAGCAGTTCTTC | CASSPGGVNEQFF
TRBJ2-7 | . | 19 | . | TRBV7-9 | TGTGCCAGCAGCCAACGAATTTGGGAGCTGGCTCCTCCCTCCTACGAGCAGTACTTC | CASSQRIWELAPPSYEQYF
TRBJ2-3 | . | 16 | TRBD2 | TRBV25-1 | TGTGCCAGCAGTGATCTGACTAGCGGGAGAGGAGATACGCAGTATTTT | CASSDLTSGRGDTQYF
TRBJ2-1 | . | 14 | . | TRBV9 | TGTGCCAGCAGCCCCATTACGGGGTCAAATGAGCAGTTCTTC | CASSPITGSNEQFF
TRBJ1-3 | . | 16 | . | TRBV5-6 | TGTGCCAGCAGCTCTGCGGGCGAATTCTCTGGAAACACCATATATTTT | CASSSAGEFSGNTIYF
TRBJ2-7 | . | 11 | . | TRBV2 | TGTGCCAGCAGTCTTTTTGATTTGGCATACTTC | CASSLFDLAYF
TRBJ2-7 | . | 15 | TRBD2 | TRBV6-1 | TGTGCCAGCAGCCCAGTAGCGGGAGGGGCCTACGAGCAGTACTTC | CASSPVAGGAYEQYF
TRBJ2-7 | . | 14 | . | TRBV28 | TGTGCCAGCAGTTTAACAGGGTTTACCTACGAGCAGTACTTC | CASSLTGFTYEQYF
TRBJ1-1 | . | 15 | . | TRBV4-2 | TGTGCCAGCAGCCAAGACCACGGAAGGAGGACTGAAGCTTTCTTT | CASSQDHGRRTEAFF
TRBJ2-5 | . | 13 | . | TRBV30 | TGTGCCTGGAGTGTACACATCCAAGAGACCCAGTACTTC | CAWSVHIQETQYF
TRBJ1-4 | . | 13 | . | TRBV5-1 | TGCGCCAGCAGCTTGGGTACTGATGAAAAACTGTTTTTT | CASSLGTDEKLFF
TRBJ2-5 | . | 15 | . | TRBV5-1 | TGCGCCAGCAGCTTGGAGGGCGGGCCCCAAGAGACCCAGTACTTC | CASSLEGGPQETQYF
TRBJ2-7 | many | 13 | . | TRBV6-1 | TGTGCCAGCCAGGAGCAGGACATCTACGAGCAGTACTTC | CASQEQDIYEQYF
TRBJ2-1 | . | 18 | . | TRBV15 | TGTGCCACCAGCAGGAGAGCTCCCTCATGGGGCGGTATGAATGAGCAGTTCTTC | CATSRRAPSWGGMNEQFF
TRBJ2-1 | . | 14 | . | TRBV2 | TGTGCCAGCAGTGGTGGACTGGACTACAATGAGCAGTTCTTC | CASSGGLDYNEQFF